This T cell receptor beta chain was retrieved from a study of regulatory T cells in long-lasting Graves disease. Notes on the study in general: Favoring TRBV28, TRBJ1-2 and TRBJ2-5 was a feature seen in persistent disease.

The TCR beta library used iRepertoire HTBI primers with Arm-PCR amplification of CDR3. TCRdb independently ran MiXCR on the multiplex PCR reads; one entry per CDR3 protein. The sample contains about 440,000 distinct CDR3 sequences, about 15% of which appear only once. Noted time point: newly diagnosed GD, antithyroid drugs for less than 3 months. Researchers made the TCR library from RNA that was extracted from PBMCs. To note about this clonotype: No antigen is known for it.

After removal of 0 bases from V and 0 bases from J, the junction contained 10 bases not matched to a gene. The CDR3 consists of 19 residues. Germline V CDR1 and CDR2: LNHNV, YYDKDF (reference sequence). The same data also contributed to another study, on T cells in Graves' hyperthyroidism and ophthalmopathy. Turning to that study: Stable hyperthyroidism: no ophthalmopathy progression over 18 months of follow-up.

This sample comprised peripheral blood mononuclear cells (PBMCs), obtained at new diagnosis, from a patient treated with antithyroid drugs. This TCR was recovered from a woman under 40 with Graves disease. The chain carries TRBV15 and TRBJ2-7, with 11 nucleotides matching TRBD2. Written as DNA, the CDR3 is TGTGCCACCAGCAGAGAGGGCGGTCTACTAGCGGGAGACTCCTACGAGCAGTACTTC. Translated, it gives CATSREGGLLAGDSYEQYF.